This TCR beta chain was sequenced for a study of blood T cell repertoires in COVID-19. Looking at the study overall: Whether acute or convalescent, the COVID-19 samples came from the United States, Italy and Spain.

Assignment of participants to cohorts was predicated upon participant-reported clinical history. The germline CDR1 and CDR2 sequences are LGHDT and YNNKEL (reference sequence). The CDR3 has 14 residues. Trimming pared 1 base from V and 11 bases from J, leaving 12 bases between. Study processing details: Using reference gene primer amplification, nucleated cell counts were estimated. The method was immunoSEQ multiplex PCR; TCRdb's version includes in-frame clones alone and lacks a portion of them. D and trimming come from the DNA, and the V and J calls and clone size come from that table. The repertoire holds some 410,000 clones, 88% seen once, with 0.95% to 1% in the top ten.

Material: PBMCs or T cells enriched from blood (not recorded which). J is TRBJ1-6 and V is TRBV3-1 (or the pseudogene TRBV3-2), with D maybe TRBD1 (5 bases). This receptor was obtained from a woman under 40 with acute COVID-19. CDR3 region: CASSQVETATPLHF. CDR3 nucleotides: TGTGCCAGCAGCCAAGTAGAGACAGCAACACCCCTCCACTTT.